The 17 T cell receptor beta chains below come from one sample, sequenced in a study of CD8 T cells in Susac syndrome. Random hexamers were used to reverse transcribe the RNA input (roughly 0.5 to 1 ug). TCRdb used MiXCR to reprocess the immunoSEQ multiplex PCR reads, holding one entry per CDR3 protein. The table shows some 110,000 distinct CDR3 sequences, with about 92% occurring only once. Sequencing was performed on CD4+ T cells from PBMCs. These receptors were collected from a human donor with multiple sclerosis.

V usage is TRBV5-1 and J usage is TRBJ2-2; TRBD1 matches 7 bases. The trim removed 4 bases at V and 3 bases at J, leaving 6 bases unmatched. Germline values: CDR1 SGHRS, CDR2 YFSETQ. The CDR3 extends over 15 amino acids. The CDR3 loop reads CASSTRQGYTGELFF. The CDR3, as DNA: TGCGCCAGCAGCACCCGACAGGGATACACCGGGGAGCTGTTTTTT.

V usage is TRBV7-8 and J usage is TRBJ2-1; 10 bases map to TRBD1. CDR3 length: 14 amino acids. Trimming cost V 1 base and J 9 bases; bases outside gene matches: 3. From germline, CDR1 is SGHVS and CDR2 FQNEAQ. In DNA form, the CDR3 reads TGTGCCAGCAGCTTAGGACAGGGGGCGGGTGAGCAGTTCTTC. It specifies CASSLGQGAGEQFF.

This chain uses TRBV7-2 with TRBJ2-5; tentatively, D is TRBD1 (6 bases). Germline V gene sequence: CDR1 SGHTA, CDR2 FQGNSA. Deletions cut 0 bases from V and 1 base from J, with 6 bases between. This CDR3 comprises 14 residues. The CDR3 DNA follows: TGTGCCAGCAGCTTAGCGGACAGCCAAGAGACCCAGTACTTC. It codes for CASSLADSQETQYF.

Comment on this clonotype: An end of the junction does not agree with germline; a read error may underlie this. V and J are TRBV7-9 and TRBJ1-4; D call uncertain. CDR1 SEHNR and CDR2 FQNEAQ come from the germline V gene (reference sequence). The CDR3 totals 15 residues. The CDR3 is CASSLGGSTNEKLFF. The CDR3 DNA reads TGTGCCAGCAGTTTAGGAGGGTCCACTAATGAAAAACTGTTTTTT.

This chain connects TRBV5-1 to TRBJ1-5; no definite D call. CDR1 is SGHRS and CDR2 is YFSETQ in the germline V gene. CDR3 size: 15 residues. Trimming shortened V by 1 base and J by 1 base, and 9 bases separated the two germline ends. CDR3 nucleotide sequence: TGCGCCAGCAGCTTGAGGCCGGAAAGCAATCAGCCCCAGCATTTT. Amino acid sequence: CASSLRPESNQPQHF.

The chain links TRBV30 to TRBJ1-5, with D hard to call. This CDR3 region has 13 residues. Trimming took off 2 bases at V and 4 bases at J, with 9 bases between the two ends. Germline V gene sequence: CDR1 GTSNPN, CDR2 SVGIG (reference sequence). The CDR3, as DNA: TGTGCCTGGAGTTGGGCGGAAAATCAGCCCCAGCATTTT. This codes for CAWSWAENQPQHF.

V usage is TRBV2 and J usage is TRBJ1-1; D uncertain. The ends were cut back, 7 bases at V and 4 bases at J, with 19 bases in the middle. Germline V lookup: CDR1 SNHLY, CDR2 FYNNEI. This CDR3 is built from 15 residues. The CDR3, as DNA: TGTGCCAGCACTCTGGGTACCCCCCTGGGCACTGAAGCTTTCTTT. Translation gives CASTLGTPLGTEAFF.

The chain has TRBV28 and TRBJ2-1, with D unresolved. Per germline, CDR1 MDHEN and CDR2 SYDVKM. CDR3 length equals 14 residues. Trimming took off 8 bases at V and 15 bases at J, with 26 bases between the two ends. The CDR3 DNA is TGTGCCAGCTTTGAGACGGGTAGAGCAAGGGTGCGGTTCTTC. The encoded protein is CASFETGRARVRFF. Together with reference TRBV28 and TRBJ2-1, the CDR3 gives the full variable domain: DVKVTQSSRYLVKRTGEKVFLECVQDMDHENMFWYRQDPGLGLRLIYFSYDVKMKEKGDIPEGYSVSREKKERFSLILESASTNQTSMYLCASFETGRARVRFFGPGTRLTVL.

In nucleotides, the CDR3 is TGTGCCTCCTCTTGGGGGCAATCTGGAAACACCATATATTTT. Its translation: CASSWGQSGNTIYF. The chain is built from TRBV30 and TRBJ1-3, with D possibly TRBD1 on 6 matching bases. The germline V gene has CDR1 GTSNPN and CDR2 SVGIG (reference sequence). The CDR3 loop spans 14 amino acids. V dropped 7 bases and J dropped 1 base, with 14 bases sitting between them.

J is TRBJ1-1 and V is TRBV18; D gene unclear. CDR1 is KGHSH and CDR2 is LQKENI in the germline V gene. The CDR3 spans 14 residues. V lost 1 base, J lost 0 bases, and 6 bases lay in between. CDR3 sequence reads: CASSPQALNTEAFF. The CDR3 bases are TGTGCCAGCTCACCACAGGCTTTGAACACTGAAGCTTTCTTT. The variable domain in full, with the rest retrieved from reference TRBV18 and TRBJ1-1, is NAGVMQNPRHLVRRRGQEARLRCSPMKGHSHVYWYRQLPEEGLKFMVYLQKENIIDESGMPKERFSAEFPKEGPSILRIQQVVRGDSAAYFCASSPQALNTEAFFGQGTRLTVV.

This chain links TRBV7-8 with TRBJ2-5; 7 nucleotides line up with TRBD2. Losses at the gene ends were 4 bases for V and 3 bases for J; bases not matched to a gene: 8. This CDR3 is built from 15 residues. Germline CDR1 reads SGHVS; CDR2 reads FQNEAQ. The DNA for the CDR3 is TGTGCCAGCAGCTCGCCGAGCGGGGTGGAAGAGACCCAGTACTTC. It translates to CASSSPSGVEETQYF.

The chain is built from TRBV7-2 and TRBJ1-1, with D uncertain. The V gene's germline CDR1 is SGHTA and CDR2 FQGNSA. Trimming removed 4 bases from V and 1 base from J, with 7 bases in between. The CDR3 consists of 13 residues. CDR3 in DNA: TGTGCCAGCAGCTCCTACAGGAACACTGAAGCTTTCTTT. Amino acids: CASSSYRNTEAFF.

J is TRBJ1-3 and V is TRBV3-1; tentatively, D is TRBD1 (5 bases). CDR3 length equals 16 residues. V dropped 0 bases and J dropped 5 bases, with 14 bases sitting between them. Germline V lookup: CDR1 LGHDT, CDR2 YNNKEL (reference sequence). CDR3 region: CASSQDLRGRRNTIYF. CDR3 nucleotides: TGTGCCAGCAGCCAAGATCTGCGGGGGAGAAGAAACACCATATATTTT.

The chain recombines TRBV5-1 with TRBJ2-1; D perhaps matches TRBD2 (7 bases). The CDR3 is made up of 13 amino acids. Deletions cut 3 bases from V and 9 bases from J, with 13 bases between. The germline V gene encodes CDR1 SGHRS and CDR2 YFSETQ. Here the CDR3 DNA reads TGCGCCAGCAGCTGGAGGGGGGGGAGTGAGCAGTTCTTC. This sequence encodes CASSWRGGSEQFF.

The chain couples TRBV3-1 to TRBJ2-3; the D call may be TRBD1 or TRBD2 (5 bases each). The CDR3 runs 19 residues. Germline CDR1 is LGHDT and CDR2 is YNNKEL (reference sequence). V gave up 4 bases and J gave up 1 base, with 24 bases separating them. The CDR3, as DNA: TGTGCCAGCAGCCCGAACGTGGGACCTCCCTACATAGGCACAGATACGCAGTATTTT. Amino acids: CASSPNVGPPYIGTDTQYF.

The genes are TRBV7-9 and TRBJ2-1, with TRBD2 identical over 7 bases. V lost 1 base to trimming and J lost 6 bases; unmatched junction nucleotides: 0. The CDR3 is made up of 13 amino acids. The germline V gene has CDR1 SEHNR and CDR2 FQNEAQ (reference sequence). DNA for the CDR3: TGTGCCAGCAGCTTAGGGACTAGCAATGAGCAGTTCTTC. This gives the protein CASSLGTSNEQFF. The variable domain in full, with the rest retrieved from reference TRBV7-9 and TRBJ2-1, is DTGVSQNPRHKITKRGQNVTFRCDPISEHNRLYWYRQTLGQGPEFLTYFQNEAQLEKSRLLSDRFSAERPKGSFSTLEIQRTEQGDSAMYLCASSLGTSNEQFFGPGTRLTVL.

The chain uses TRBV7-2 and TRBJ1-3; the D is unclear. CDR3 size: 12 residues. V was cut by 5 bases and J by 2 bases, with 4 bases left in between. Germline CDR1 is SGHTA and CDR2 is FQGNSA. The CDR3 DNA reads as TGTGCCAGCAGCCCCGCTGGAAACACCATATATTTT. This translates into CASSPAGNTIYF.